These 2 T cell receptor beta chains originate from one sample sequenced in a study of blood T cells in healthy people across ages. A J-beta primer mix and a sample-barcoded 5' primer were used in a second PCR of about 7 to 12 cycles. Via MiXCR, TCRdb re-called the 5' RACE reads, giving one row per CDR3 protein. The table lists about 780,000 distinct CDR3 sequences, around 50% of them singletons. The sample consisted of blood. These receptors all come from a man older than 75 in good health.

This chain links TRBV18 with TRBJ2-3, with no clear D. The V gene's germline CDR1 is KGHSH and CDR2 LQKENI. The V and J ends lost 2 bases and 5 bases respectively, with 8 bases between them. The CDR3 loop spans 13 amino acids. In DNA form, the CDR3 reads TGTGCCAGCTCACCAATCGCAGTAGATACGCAGTATTTT. This encodes CASSPIAVDTQYF.

This chain connects TRBV29-1 to TRBJ1-2; maybe TRBD1 (5 bases). V gave up 7 bases and J gave up 4 bases, with 22 bases separating them. The length of the CDR3 is 15 residues. From germline, CDR1 is SQVTM and CDR2 ANQGSEA. The chain's CDR3 is CSADSTGTGTYGYTF. The DNA for the CDR3 is TGCAGCGCTGATTCGACCGGGACGGGGACCTATGGCTACACCTTC. Variable domain in full (rest from reference TRBV29-1 and TRBJ1-2): SAVISQKPSRDICQRGTSLTIQCQVDSQVTMMFWYRQQPGQSLTLIATANQGSEATYESGFVIDKFPISRPNLTFSTLTVSNMSPEDSSIYLCSADSTGTGTYGYTFGSGTRLTVV.